A few counts support the clone carrying this TCR beta chain. Each CDR3 protein is one row after TCRdb ran MiXCR on the RT-PCR reads. The repertoire holds approximately 720,000 distinct CDR3 sequences, with 13% to 15% as singletons. Per the germline V gene, CDR1 is ENHRY and CDR2 is SYGVKD. V was clipped by 4 bases and J by 8 bases, with 15 bases between them. CDR3 length equals 14 residues. The source material was memory CD4+ T cells from blood. The chain combines TRBV10-3 with TRBJ2-1; D perhaps matches TRBD1 (7 bases). The receptor was isolated from a female donor in good health, serving as a healthy control. Written as DNA, the CDR3 is TGTGCCATCAGTGGTAACACAGGGGAGGATGAGCAGTTCTTC. It translates to CAISGNTGEDEQFF.